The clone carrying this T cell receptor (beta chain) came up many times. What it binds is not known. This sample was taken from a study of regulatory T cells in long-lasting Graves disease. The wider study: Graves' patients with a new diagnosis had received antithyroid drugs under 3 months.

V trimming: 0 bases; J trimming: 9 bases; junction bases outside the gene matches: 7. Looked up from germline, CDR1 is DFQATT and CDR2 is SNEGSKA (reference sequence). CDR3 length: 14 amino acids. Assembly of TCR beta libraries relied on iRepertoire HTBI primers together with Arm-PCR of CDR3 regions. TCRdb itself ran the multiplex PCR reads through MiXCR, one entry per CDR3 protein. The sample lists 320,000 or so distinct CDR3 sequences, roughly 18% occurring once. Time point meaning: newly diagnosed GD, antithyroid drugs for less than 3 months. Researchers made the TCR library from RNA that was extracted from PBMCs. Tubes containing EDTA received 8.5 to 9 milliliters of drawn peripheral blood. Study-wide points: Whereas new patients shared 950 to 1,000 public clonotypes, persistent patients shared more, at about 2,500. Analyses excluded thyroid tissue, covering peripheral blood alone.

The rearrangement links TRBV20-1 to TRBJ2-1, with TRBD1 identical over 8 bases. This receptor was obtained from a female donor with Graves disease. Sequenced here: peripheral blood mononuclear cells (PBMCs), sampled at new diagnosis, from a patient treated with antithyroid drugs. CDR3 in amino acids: CSARDRGLLSEQFF. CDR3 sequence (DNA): TGCAGTGCTAGAGACAGGGGGCTTTTAAGTGAGCAGTTCTTC.